The T cell receptor beta chain described here comes from a study of blood T cells in healthy people across ages. Whole-study results and caveats: Possibly confounding the expanded clonotype changes was the fact that donor CMV status was unknown.

A second PCR, run for about 7 to 11 cycles, used a sample-barcoded 5' primer plus a J-beta primer mix. One entry per CDR3 protein, called by TCRdb with MiXCR from the 5' RACE reads. The table shows about 750,000 distinct CDR3 sequences, with around half occurring only once. CDR3 length equals 15 residues. Trimming cost V 8 bases and J 4 bases; bases outside gene matches: 11. CDR1 is MGHDK and CDR2 is SYGVNS in the germline V gene. The study drew donors from healthy Caucasian individuals in Russia aged roughly 6 to 90. The sample, 7.5 to 10 milliliters of peripheral blood, was drawn from each donor. Concerning this clonotype: Its specificity is not known.

Specimen: blood. The TCR comes from a man older than 75 in good health. The gene calls are TRBV25-1 and TRBJ2-3, with 8 bases aligning to TRBD1. CDR3 in DNA: TGTGCCAGCCGCTCCTTTGGACAGGGCGCAGATACGCAGTATTTT. It translates to CASRSFGQGADTQYF.